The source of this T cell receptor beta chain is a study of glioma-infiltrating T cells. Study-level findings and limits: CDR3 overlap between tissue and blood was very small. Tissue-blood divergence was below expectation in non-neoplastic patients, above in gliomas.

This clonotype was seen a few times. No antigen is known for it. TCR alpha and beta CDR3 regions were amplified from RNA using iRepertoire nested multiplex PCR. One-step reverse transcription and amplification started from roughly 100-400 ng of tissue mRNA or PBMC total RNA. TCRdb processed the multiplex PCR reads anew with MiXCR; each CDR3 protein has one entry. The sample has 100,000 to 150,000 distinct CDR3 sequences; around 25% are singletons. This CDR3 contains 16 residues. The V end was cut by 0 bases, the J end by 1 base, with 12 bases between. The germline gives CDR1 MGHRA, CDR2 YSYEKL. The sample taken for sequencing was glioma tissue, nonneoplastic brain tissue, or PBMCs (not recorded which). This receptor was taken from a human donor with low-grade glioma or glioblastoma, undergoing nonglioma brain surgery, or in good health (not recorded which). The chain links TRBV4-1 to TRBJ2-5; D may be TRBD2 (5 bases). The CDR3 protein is CASSQDATTSQETQYF. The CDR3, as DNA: TGCGCCAGCAGCCAAGACGCGACTACCTCCCAAGAGACCCAGTACTTC.